This T cell receptor beta chain was captured in a study of blood T cell repertoires in COVID-19 (dated by TCRdb to between 2020 and 2021). In the study overall: Samples from collaborators originated in the United States, Italy and Spain and spanned both the acute and convalescent phases of COVID-19. The material from the prospective study consisted of cDNA or gDNA derived from T cells, B-cell-depleted T cells, or PBMCs. Deeply sampled blood TCRbeta repertoires from subjects exposed to, actively infected with, or recovered from COVID-19 were included in the dataset. A freely available public database, intended as a resource for researchers studying the immune response to SARS-CoV-2, is where the repertoires were released. The samples were drawn from two sources: the first 160 participants of the ongoing ImmuneRACE study, and 1,254 subjects contributed by 6 global collaborators. Nearly every sample came with metadata listing a de-identified subject ID, COVID-19 status, age in years and sex. Where available, HLA class I and class II types were obtained from metadata supplied by the sample provider rather than from assay-based typing. Study-wide findings and limitations: The quantity of clinical and demographic metadata differed by source and by participant and was supplied without curation.

Enrolling through a virtual design, the prospective study's participants ranged in age from roughly 18 to 100 years and lived across about two dozen United States geographic areas. Cohort assignment in the prospective study relied on participant-reported clinical history from a screening survey and a study questionnaire. ImmuneRACE Cohort 3 recovered participants were defined by two consecutive negative NP/OP PCR tests, healthcare professional clearance, or symptom resolution. In the prospective study, mobile phlebotomists collected whole blood, serum and a nasopharyngeal or oropharyngeal swab from each participant. Participants in the prospective study had the option to provide additional blood draws and questionnaires over a 2-month period. Before DNA extraction, prospective study blood samples were shipped either frozen or at room temperature. TCRbeta CDR3 regions were amplified from genomic DNA by means of the immunoSEQ Assay, a bias-controlled multiplex PCR. The study's processing was this. Within the assay, amplification of reference gene primers was used to estimate how many nucleated cells each sample contained. To quantify the absolute abundance of each unique TCRbeta CDR3 rearrangement, sequence reads were collapsed and filtered. For each sample, productive Simpson clonality was calculated as the square root of Simpson's diversity index across productive rearrangements. Not all clones reach the TCRdb copy of this immuneACCESS table, which keeps in-frame sequences only. Checked studies attribute under half of the gap to unresolved V genes and leave the rest unexplained. V and J calls and clone size are copied from that table; D and trimming were computed from the DNA. The sample includes under 300,000 clones, with roughly 91% observed a single time. The ten most abundant clones make up roughly 8.3% of the sample.

The germline V gene gives CDR1 as LGHNA and CDR2 as YSLEER. V is pruned by 2 bases and J by 6 bases, leaving 7 bases of the junction without a gene match. From its cysteine to its phenylalanine, the CDR3 spans 15 amino acids. Here the CDR3 DNA is all that survives: 45 bases in frame from base 1. About this clone: Its recognized antigen is unknown. No clone much larger than this one lies a single base away; base qualities are absent.

Sequenced sample: PBMCs or T cells enriched from blood (not recorded which). The TCR was taken from a man between 40 and 49 years old who had recovered from COVID-19. The rearranged segments are TRBV4-3 and TRBJ1-2; TRBD1 fits 9 bases in the junction. CDR3 region: CASSQTTGGADGYTF. The nucleotide sequence is given as TGCGCCAGCAGCCAAACTACAGGGGGCGCAGATGGCTACACCTTC.